This T cell receptor beta chain was documented in a study of cytomegalovirus exposure and HLA in healthy donors. Looking at the study overall: There were about 85 million unique TCRs (from HLA-typed donors) in an early data release. Findings and caveats of the study: The authors listed 150 or so TCR beta chains as cytomegalovirus-associated.

The PCR employed 60 Vbeta primers together with 13 Jbeta primers. The repertoire was sequenced with immunoSEQ multiplex PCR; TCRdb's copy has only in-frame clones and lacks some. This sample carries 200,000 to 300,000 clones, 84% of them seen once, and the ten largest clones take about 2%. V was cut by 4 bases and J by 2 bases, with 11 bases left in between. Germline lookup yields CDR1 MDHEN and CDR2 SYDVKM. This CDR3 region has 14 residues. This clone was detected a few times. Its antigen is currently unknown. The sample holds other DNA sequences that translate to the same CDR3. The sequencing input was PBMCs. V gene TRBV28 combines with J gene TRBJ1-2, with D possibly being TRBD1 (5 bases). The receptor comes from a woman in her 40s in good health and CMV-seropositive. The CDR3 DNA sequence: TGTGCCAGCAGTTCTATTGACAGAAACTATGGCTACACCTTC. Translation gives CASSSIDRNYGYTF.